These 3 T cell receptor beta chains came from one sample sequenced in a study of T-cell memory formation after mild COVID-19 listed by TCRdb under 2021. The method was 5' RACE. The listed sequencing device is Illumina NovaSeq 6000. The raw public data were reprocessed by TCRdb itself: fastp quality trimming at Q25, MiXCR clonotype calling, in-frame beta chains only. Rows are unified per CDR3 protein, each entry keeping the most common DNA and genes. Here the sample has 500,000 to 600,000 distinct CDR3 sequences; about a sixth occur a single time. In total, the top ten clones hold 12% of the sample. Sample: PBMCs or a T cell subset sorted from them (not recorded which). Receptors were obtained from an adult woman who had mild COVID-19 (a few samples of this study predate the infection). The sample titles of this study are shuffled in the database, so cell type and time point are left out; the donor was told from shared clones.

In its sample, this clonotype was seen a few times. The rearrangement uses TRBV5-8 and TRBJ2-5; D is possibly TRBD1 or TRBD2 (5 bases each). The CDR3 has 15 residues. The germline V gene has CDR1 SGHTS and CDR2 YDEGEE. V was shortened by 4 bases and J by 0 bases, with 13 bases between the two germline ends. CDR3 residues: CASSLGPVYQETQYF. CDR3 nucleotide sequence: TGTGCCAGCAGCCTGGGACCAGTGTACCAAGAGACCCAGTACTTC.

The rearrangement uses TRBV19 and TRBJ1-2; D gene unclear. CDR1 is LNHDA and CDR2 is SQIVND in the germline V gene (reference sequence). Trimming pared 1 base from V and 4 bases from J, leaving 10 bases between. CDR3 length equals 14 residues. The CDR3 coding sequence is TGTGCCAGTAGTATAGTCCCGGGATCCTATGGCTACACCTTC. The encoded protein is CASSIVPGSYGYTF.

In its sample, this clonotype was seen a few times. V gene TRBV3-1 combines with J gene TRBJ2-3; D remains ambiguous. Germline CDR1 reads LGHDT; CDR2 reads YNNKEL (reference sequence). The CDR3 length is 12 residues. Trimming stripped 4 bases from V and 2 bases from J, with 4 bases between. CDR3 nucleotide sequence: TGTGCCAGCAGCCGAATCACAGATACGCAGTATTTT. Encoded protein: CASSRITDTQYF.